The 5 T cell receptor beta chains presented below share a single source sample, sequenced in a study of metastatic and nonmetastatic thyroid tumors. Thyroid surgery was preceded by no treatment in any patient. Using MiXCR, TCRdb reanalyzed the PCR reads. The table records tens of thousands of clones, less than 45% of them present only once. Sequencing input: blood. These receptors were collected from a male donor with papillary thyroid cancer or a benign thyroid nodule (not recorded which). Some clones in this sample may be carry-over from other donors' samples.

This clone counts as medium-sized (0.01 to 0.1%). The chain has TRBV6-2 or TRBV6-3 and TRBJ2-7; 13 bases map to TRBD2. This CDR3 has 19 amino acids. The junction had 16 bases not matched to a gene; V was cut back by 5 bases and J by 3 bases. Germline V gene data show CDR1 as MNHEY and CDR2 as SVGEGT. The CDR3 region has the DNA TGTGCCAGCAGTACCACGGGACTAGCGGGATATCTTCGTCACTACGAGCAGTACTTC. This encodes CASSTTGLAGYLRHYEQYF.

A few counts support this clone. The V and J genes are TRBV6-1 and TRBJ2-1; 13 bases match TRBD2. Losses at the gene ends were 6 bases for V and 5 bases for J; bases not matched to a gene: 7. The CDR3 contains 16 residues. Germline CDR1 MNHNS, CDR2 SASEGT. CDR3 in amino acids: CASSPRTSGSDNEQFF. The CDR3 DNA sequence: TGTGCCAGCAGCCCAAGGACTAGCGGGAGTGACAATGAGCAGTTCTTC.

The chain joins TRBV7-7 to TRBJ2-3, with D perhaps matching TRBD2 (5 bases). The CDR3 is made up of 15 amino acids. Trimming took 2 bases from V and 1 from J, leaving 10 bases between them. The V gene's germline CDR1 is SSHAT and CDR2 FNYEAQ (reference sequence). CDR3 nucleotides: TGTGCCAGCAGCTTATCTTTGGAGGGCACAGATACGCAGTATTTT. It translates to CASSLSLEGTDTQYF.

The table lists this clone with a few counts. The chain employs TRBV18 and TRBJ2-7; TRBD1 matches at 10 bases. The CDR3 is made up of 16 amino acids. V was clipped by 3 bases and J by 3 bases; unmatched bases: 8. CDR1 KGHSH and CDR2 LQKENI come from the germline V gene. The CDR3 bases are TGTGCCAGCTCACCGGCAGGGACAGGGGTCCTCTACGAGCAGTACTTC. This sequence encodes CASSPAGTGVLYEQYF.

This clone has at least ten counts. The rearrangement uses TRBV19 and TRBJ2-7; 7 bases line up with TRBD1. The CDR3 loop spans 12 amino acids. V lost 6 bases to trimming and J lost 3 bases; unmatched junction nucleotides: 2. CDR1 and CDR2 (germline): LNHDA, SQIVND (reference sequence). DNA for the CDR3: TGTGCCAGTAGAGGGGACAGCTACGAGCAGTACTTC. Protein sequence: CASRGDSYEQYF.